The clone carrying this T cell receptor (beta chain) was seen a few times. The V gene lost 0 bases and the J gene lost 4 bases, with 6 bases spanning the gap. In germline, CDR1 is MRHNA, CDR2 SNTAGT. The CDR3 runs 14 residues. The sample comes from a study of T-cell memory formation after mild COVID-19. Whole-study context: Largely donor-specific TCR clusters were found.

5'RACE with constant-segment primers built TCRalpha and TCRbeta cDNA libraries with UMIs. Each CDR3 protein gets one entry after TCRdb re-called the 5' RACE reads with MiXCR. The table records more than 55,000 distinct CDR3 sequences, around 9.5% of them present only once. This receptor was taken from a man aged 18 to 29 who had mild COVID-19 (a few samples of this study predate the infection). Cell type and time point are not known. The chain combines TRBV6-4 with TRBJ2-2; D uncertain. The sequencing input was PBMCs or a T cell subset sorted from them (not recorded which). As DNA, the CDR3 is TGTGCCAGCAGTGACTCCGGAACCACCGGGGAGCTGTTTTTT. Translated, it gives CASSDSGTTGELFF.